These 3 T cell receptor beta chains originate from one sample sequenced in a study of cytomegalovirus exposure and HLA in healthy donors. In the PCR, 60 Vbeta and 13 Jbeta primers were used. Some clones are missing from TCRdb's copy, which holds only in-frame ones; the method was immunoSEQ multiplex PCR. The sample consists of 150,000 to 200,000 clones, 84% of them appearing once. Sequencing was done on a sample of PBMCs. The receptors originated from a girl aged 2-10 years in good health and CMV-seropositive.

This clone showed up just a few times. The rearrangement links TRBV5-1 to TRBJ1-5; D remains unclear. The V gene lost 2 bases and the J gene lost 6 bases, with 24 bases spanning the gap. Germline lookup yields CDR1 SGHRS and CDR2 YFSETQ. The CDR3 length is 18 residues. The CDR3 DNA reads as TGCGCCAGCAGCTTTCTTCGTGGCACTAGAAGTGAGGGTCAGCCCCAGCATTTT. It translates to CASSFLRGTRSEGQPQHF.

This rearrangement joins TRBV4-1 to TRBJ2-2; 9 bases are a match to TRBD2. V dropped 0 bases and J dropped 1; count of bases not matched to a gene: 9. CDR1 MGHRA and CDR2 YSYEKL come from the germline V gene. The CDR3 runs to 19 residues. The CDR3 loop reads CASSQDPGLAGRNTGELFF. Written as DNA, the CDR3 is TGCGCCAGCAGCCAAGATCCCGGGCTAGCGGGACGGAACACCGGGGAGCTGTTTTTT.

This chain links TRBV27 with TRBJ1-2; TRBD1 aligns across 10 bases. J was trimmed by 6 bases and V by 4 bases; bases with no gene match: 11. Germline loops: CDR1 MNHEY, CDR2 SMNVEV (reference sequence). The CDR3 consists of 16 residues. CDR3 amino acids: CASSSVSGTGVDGYTF. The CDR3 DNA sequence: TGTGCCAGCAGTTCGGTATCCGGGACAGGGGTCGATGGCTACACCTTC.